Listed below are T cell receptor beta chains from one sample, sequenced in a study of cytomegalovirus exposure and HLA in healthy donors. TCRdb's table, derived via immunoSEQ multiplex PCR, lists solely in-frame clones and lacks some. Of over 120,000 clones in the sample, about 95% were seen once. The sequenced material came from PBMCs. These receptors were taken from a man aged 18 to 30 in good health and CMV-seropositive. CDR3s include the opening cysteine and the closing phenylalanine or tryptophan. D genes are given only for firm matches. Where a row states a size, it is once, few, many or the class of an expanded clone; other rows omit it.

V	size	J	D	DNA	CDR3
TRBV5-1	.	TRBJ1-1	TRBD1	TGCGCCAGCAGCTTGTCCGGGACAGACACTGAAGCTTTCTTT	CASSLSGTDTEAFF
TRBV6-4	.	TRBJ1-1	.	TGTGCCAGCAGTGAGGGGGCCGACACTGAAGCTTTCTTT	CASSEGADTEAFF
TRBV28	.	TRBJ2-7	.	TGTGCCAGCAGGGAGGGCTCCTACGAGCAGTACTTC	CASREGSYEQYF
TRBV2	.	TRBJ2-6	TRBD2	TGTGCCAGCAGTGGATCGGCGGGAGCTGGGGCCAACGTCCTGACTTTC	CASSGSAGAGANVLTF
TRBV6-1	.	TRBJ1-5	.	TGTGCCAGCAGTGAAGAGCCAATTCTTGACCAGCATTTT	CASSEEPILDQHF
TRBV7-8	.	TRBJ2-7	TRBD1	TGTGCCAGCAGCCAAGGTCGATTACCGGGACAGGGGGCCTACGAGCAGTACTTC	CASSQGRLPGQGAYEQYF
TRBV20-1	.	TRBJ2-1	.	TGCAGCGGGGGGCGGGATTTTGAGCAGTTCTTC	CSGGRDFEQFF
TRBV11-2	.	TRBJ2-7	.	TGTGCCAGCAGCTTAGATCTAAGCTACGAGCAGTACTTC	CASSLDLSYEQYF
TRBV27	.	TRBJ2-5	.	TGTGCCAGCAGGCCTCTACAGGGCCCCATCCAAGAGACCCAGTACTTC	CASRPLQGPIQETQYF
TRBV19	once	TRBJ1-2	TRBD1	TGTGCCAGTAGTGTACAGGGGGCGCACTATGGCTACACCTTC	CASSVQGAHYGYTF
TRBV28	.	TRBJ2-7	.	TGTGCCAGCAGTTTAGGAGGGCCTTCTCGGGAGCAGTACTTC	CASSLGGPSREQYF
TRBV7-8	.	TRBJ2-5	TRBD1	TGTGCCAGCAGCTTAGAGGCGACAGGGGAGACCCAGTACTTC	CASSLEATGETQYF
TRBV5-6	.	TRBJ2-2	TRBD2	TGTGCCAGCAGCTTAGGACTAGGCTACACCGGGGAGCTGTTTTTT	CASSLGLGYTGELFF
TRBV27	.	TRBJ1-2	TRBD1	TGTGCCAGCAGTTTATTCGGACAGGGAAGGAACTATGGCTACACCTTC	CASSLFGQGRNYGYTF
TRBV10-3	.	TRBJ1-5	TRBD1	TGTGCCATCAGTGAGCACGGGACAGGGGGCAATCAGCCCCAGCATTTT	CAISEHGTGGNQPQHF
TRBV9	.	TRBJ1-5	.	TGTGCCAGCAGCACCAGGGAGGCGGGTGGCAATCAGCCCCAGCATTTT	CASSTREAGGNQPQHF
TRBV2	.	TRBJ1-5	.	TGTGCCAGCAGTGTACAGCTCAATCAGCCCCAGCATTTT	CASSVQLNQPQHF
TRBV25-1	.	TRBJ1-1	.	TGTGCCAGCAGTGCCTCAGGGTTCAATGAAGCTTTCTTT	CASSASGFNEAFF
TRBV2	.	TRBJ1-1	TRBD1	TGTGCCAGCAGTCCCCTACAGGGGGCAAACACTGAAGCTTTCTTT	CASSPLQGANTEAFF
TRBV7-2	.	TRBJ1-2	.	TGTGCCAGCAGCTTAGAGGGGTTTAACTATGGCTACACCTTC	CASSLEGFNYGYTF
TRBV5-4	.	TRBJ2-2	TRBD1	TGTGCCAGCAGCCCCGGGACAGCGGAGCTGTTTTTT	CASSPGTAELFF
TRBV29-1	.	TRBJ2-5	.	TGCAGCGTTGGTTGGGGAGAAGAGACCCAGTACTTC	CSVGWGEETQYF
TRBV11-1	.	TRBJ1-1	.	TGTGCCAGCAGCTTCTGGGGAGGCACTGAAGCTTTCTTT	CASSFWGGTEAFF
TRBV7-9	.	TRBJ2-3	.	TGTGCCAGCAGCTTAGTGCGGGGGCGCGATCTTGAGCCAGATACGCAGTATTTT	CASSLVRGRDLEPDTQYF
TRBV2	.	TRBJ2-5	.	TGTGCCAGCAGTGGTCCTCTAATGAGGACCCAGTACTTC	CASSGPLMRTQYF
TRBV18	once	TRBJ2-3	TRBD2	TGTGCCAGCTCATCCGGGACTATAACAGATACGCAGTATTTT	CASSSGTITDTQYF
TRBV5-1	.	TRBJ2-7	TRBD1	TGCGCCAGCAGGAAGGGACAGGGAGGGGCCTACGAGCAGTACTTC	CASRKGQGGAYEQYF
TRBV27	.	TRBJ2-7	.	TGTGCCAGCAGTTTAGGGCAGTCCTACGAGCAGTACTTC	CASSLGQSYEQYF
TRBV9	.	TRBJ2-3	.	TGTGCCAGCAGCGCTGTACAGGGTTCCGATACGCAGTATTTT	CASSAVQGSDTQYF
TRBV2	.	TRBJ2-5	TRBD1	TGTGCCAGCCACTGGACAGGGTGGGAGACCCAGTACTTC	CASHWTGWETQYF
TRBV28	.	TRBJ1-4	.	TGTGCCAGCAGTCCCTACGGGACTGCTTATGAAAAACTGTTTTTT	CASSPYGTAYEKLFF
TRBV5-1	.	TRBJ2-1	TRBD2	TGCGCCAGCAGCTCGGGACTAGCGGGAGTGTCGGGGTACAATGAGCAGTTCTTC	CASSSGLAGVSGYNEQFF
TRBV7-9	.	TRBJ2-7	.	TGTGCCAGCAGCTCCCTTACCTACGAGCAGTACTTC	CASSSLTYEQYF
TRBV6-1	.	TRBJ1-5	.	TGTGCCAGCAGCAGAGTCGGGGTCGGCGATCAGCCCCAGCATTTT	CASSRVGVGDQPQHF
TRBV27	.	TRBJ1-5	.	TGTGCCAGCAGTTTATTCCAGGGAGGAAGTCAGCCCCAGCATTTT	CASSLFQGGSQPQHF
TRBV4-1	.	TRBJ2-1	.	TGCGCCAGCAGCCAAGAGGGGACTCTCAAGTTCTTC	CASSQEGTLKFF
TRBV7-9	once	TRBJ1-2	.	TGTGCCAGCAGCTCCCCCCCCGCGCGCACAGGGCCCCTATCGTACACCTTC	CASSSPPARTGPLSYTF
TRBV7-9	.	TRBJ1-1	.	TGTGCCAGCAGCTCGGGACTTGAAGCTTTCTTT	CASSSGLEAFF
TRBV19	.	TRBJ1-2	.	TGTGCCAGTAGTATAAGAGGGACATCTAACTATGGCTACACCTTC	CASSIRGTSNYGYTF
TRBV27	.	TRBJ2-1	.	TGTGCCAGCAGTTTATCGCTCCCGGGAGACTCCTACAATGAGCAGTTCTTC	CASSLSLPGDSYNEQFF
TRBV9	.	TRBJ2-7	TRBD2	TGTGCCAGCAGCGTCGGGACTAGCGGGAGAGGCTCCTACGAGCAGTACTTC	CASSVGTSGRGSYEQYF
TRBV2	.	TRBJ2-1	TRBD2	TGTGCCAGCGGAAGCCTGGGACTAGCGAATCATGAGCAGTTCTTC	CASGSLGLANHEQFF
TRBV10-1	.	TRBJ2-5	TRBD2	TGCGCCAGCATCTCCACTAGCGGGAGGGCCTACCGACAAGAGACCCAGTACTTC	CASISTSGRAYRQETQYF
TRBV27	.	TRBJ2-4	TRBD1	TGTGCCAGCAGTTTACTTTCAGGGGGCCAAAACATTCAGTACTTC	CASSLLSGGQNIQYF
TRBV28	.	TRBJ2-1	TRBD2	TGTGCCAGCGATCCCCTAGCGGGAGGGTCCTACAATGAGCAGTTCTTC	CASDPLAGGSYNEQFF
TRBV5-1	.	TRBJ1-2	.	TGCGCCAGCAGCTCGCTGACAATGAACTATGGCTACACCTTC	CASSSLTMNYGYTF
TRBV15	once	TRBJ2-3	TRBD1	TGTGCCACCAGCAGAGCGACAGGGGGCGGAGATACGCAGTATTTT	CATSRATGGGDTQYF
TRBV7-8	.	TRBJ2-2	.	TGTGCCAGCAGCTTACCCGACACCGGGGAGCTGTTTTTT	CASSLPDTGELFF
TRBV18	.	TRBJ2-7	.	TGTGCCAGCTCACCAACGAGCGGTAGCTCCTACGAGCAGTACTTC	CASSPTSGSSYEQYF
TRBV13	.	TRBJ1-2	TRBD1	TGTGCCAGCAGCTCCCTGGGACAGGGGGATATCTACACCTTC	CASSSLGQGDIYTF
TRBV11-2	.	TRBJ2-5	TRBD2	TGTGCCAGCAGCACCCGACTAGCGCCACAAGAGACCCAGTACTTC	CASSTRLAPQETQYF
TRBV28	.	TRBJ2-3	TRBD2	TGTGCCAGCAGTTCCCCGACTAGCGGGAGCCCAGATACGCAGTATTTT	CASSSPTSGSPDTQYF